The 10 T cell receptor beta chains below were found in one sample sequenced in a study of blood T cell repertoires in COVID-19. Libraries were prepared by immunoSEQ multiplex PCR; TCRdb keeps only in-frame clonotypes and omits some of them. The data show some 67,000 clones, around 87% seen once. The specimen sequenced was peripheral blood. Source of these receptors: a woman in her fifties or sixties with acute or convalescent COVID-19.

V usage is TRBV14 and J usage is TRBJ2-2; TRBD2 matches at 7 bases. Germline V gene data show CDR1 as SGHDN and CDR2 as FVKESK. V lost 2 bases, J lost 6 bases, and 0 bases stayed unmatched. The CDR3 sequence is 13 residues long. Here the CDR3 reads CASSQRGAGELFF. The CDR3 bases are TGTGCCAGCAGCCAACGGGGGGCCGGGGAGCTGTTTTTT.

The CDR3 bases are TGTGCCAGCAGCCAAACGGGAAAAGGGCCAGATACGCAGTATTTT. This translates into CASSQTGKGPDTQYF. V and J are TRBV4-2 and TRBJ2-3; D might be TRBD2 (5 bases). V was trimmed by 2 bases and J by 4 bases, leaving 13 bases between them. The length of the CDR3 is 15 residues. CDR1 and CDR2 from the germline V gene are LGHNA and YNFKEQ.

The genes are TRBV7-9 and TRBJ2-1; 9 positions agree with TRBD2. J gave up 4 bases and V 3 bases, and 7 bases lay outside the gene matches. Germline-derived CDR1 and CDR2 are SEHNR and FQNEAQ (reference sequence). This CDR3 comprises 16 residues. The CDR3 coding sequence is TGTGCCAGCAGCTTCGGACTAGCGAGCCATTACAATGAGCAGTTCTTC. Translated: CASSFGLASHYNEQFF.

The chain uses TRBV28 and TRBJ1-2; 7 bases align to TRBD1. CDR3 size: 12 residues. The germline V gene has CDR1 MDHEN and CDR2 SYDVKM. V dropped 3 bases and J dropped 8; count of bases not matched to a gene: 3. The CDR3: CASSFRQGGYTF. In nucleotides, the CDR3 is TGTGCCAGCAGTTTCAGACAGGGCGGCTACACCTTC.

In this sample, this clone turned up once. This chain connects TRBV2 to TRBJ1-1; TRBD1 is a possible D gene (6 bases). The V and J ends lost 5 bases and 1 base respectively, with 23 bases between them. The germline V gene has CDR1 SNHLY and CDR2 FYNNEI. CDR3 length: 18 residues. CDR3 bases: TGTGCCAGCAGTACCATCTTCCAGGGGCGCCGACAGAACACTGAAGCTTTCTTT. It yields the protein CASSTIFQGRRQNTEAFF.

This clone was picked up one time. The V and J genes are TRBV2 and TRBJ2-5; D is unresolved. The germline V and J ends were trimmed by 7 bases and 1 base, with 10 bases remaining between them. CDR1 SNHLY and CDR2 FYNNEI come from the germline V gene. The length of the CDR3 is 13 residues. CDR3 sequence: CASMSEPQETQYF. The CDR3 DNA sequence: TGTGCCAGCATGTCAGAACCCCAAGAGACCCAGTACTTC.

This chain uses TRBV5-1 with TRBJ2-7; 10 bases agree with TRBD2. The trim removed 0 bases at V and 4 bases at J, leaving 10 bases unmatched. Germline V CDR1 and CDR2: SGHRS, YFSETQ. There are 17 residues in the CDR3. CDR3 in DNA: TGCGCCAGCAGCTTGGGTACTAGAGCGGGAGGGATATACGAGCAGTACGTC. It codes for CASSLGTRAGGIYEQYV.

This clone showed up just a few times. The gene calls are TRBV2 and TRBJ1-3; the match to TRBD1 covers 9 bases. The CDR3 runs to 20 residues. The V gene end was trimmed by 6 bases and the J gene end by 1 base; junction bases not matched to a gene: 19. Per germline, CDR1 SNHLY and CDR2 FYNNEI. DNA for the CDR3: TGTGCCAGCAGATGGACAGGGGAAGTTTTCGAAGTTTTATCTGGAAACACCATATATTTT. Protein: CASRWTGEVFEVLSGNTIYF. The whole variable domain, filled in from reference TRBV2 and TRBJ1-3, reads EPEVTQTPSHQVTQMGQEVILRCVPISNHLYFYWYRQILGQKVEFLVSFYNNEISEKSEIFDDQFSVERPDGSNFTLKIRSTKLEDSAMYFCASRWTGEVFEVLSGNTIYFGEGSWLTVV.

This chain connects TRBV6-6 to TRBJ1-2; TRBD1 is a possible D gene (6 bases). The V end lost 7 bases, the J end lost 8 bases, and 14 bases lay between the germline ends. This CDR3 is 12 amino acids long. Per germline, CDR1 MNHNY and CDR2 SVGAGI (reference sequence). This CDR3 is CASTDRRGGYTF. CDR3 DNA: TGTGCCAGCACTGACCGTAGGGGGGGCTACACCTTC.

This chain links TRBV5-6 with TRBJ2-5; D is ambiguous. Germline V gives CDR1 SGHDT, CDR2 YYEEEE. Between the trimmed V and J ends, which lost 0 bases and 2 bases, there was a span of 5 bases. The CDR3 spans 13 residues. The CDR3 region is CASSLGGQETQYF. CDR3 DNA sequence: TGTGCCAGCAGCTTGGGCGGACAAGAGACCCAGTACTTC. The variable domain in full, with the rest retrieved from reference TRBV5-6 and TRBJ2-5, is DAGVTQSPTHLIKTRGQQVTLRCSPKSGHDTVSWYQQALGQGPQFIFQYYEEEERQRGNFPDRFSGHQFPNYSSELNVNALLLGDSALYLCASSLGGQETQYFGPGTRLLVL.